A selection of T cell receptor beta chains follows, all from one sample in a study of read filtering for tumor transcriptome and immune sequencing. TCRdb itself ran the reads through MiXCR, one entry per CDR3 protein. The sample records 100,000 to 150,000 distinct CDR3 sequences, approximately 13% being singletons. Sequenced: a population of CD138-negative cells sorted from bone marrow. The receptors stem from a donor aged 40 or older with multiple myeloma. Both conserved end residues are part of each CDR3. D genes are given only for firm matches. Some rows mark clone size as missing; the rest say once, few, many or name a class of expanded clone.

v_call	j_call	clone_size	d_call	cdr3_aa	cdr3_nt
TRBV4-1	TRBJ1-4	many	.	CASSQGGEKLFF	TGCGCCAGCAGCCAGGGCGGGGAAAAACTGTTTTTT
TRBV12-3/TRBV12-4	TRBJ1-1	many	.	CASSLGYTEAFF	TGTGCCAGCAGTTTAGGGTACACTGAAGCTTTCTTT
TRBV29-1	TRBJ1-4	many	TRBD1	CSVEDRGDEKLFF	TGCAGCGTGGAAGACAGGGGAGATGAAAAACTGTTTTTT
TRBV5-6	TRBJ1-1	many	.	CASSPRTVLMNTEAFF	TGTGCCAGCAGCCCTCGGACAGTTCTAATGAACACTGAAGCTTTCTTT
TRBV9	TRBJ1-1	many	TRBD1	CASSAGGDPRTEAFF	TGTGCCAGCAGCGCAGGGGGCGATCCCCGCACTGAAGCTTTCTTT
TRBV6-5	TRBJ2-2	few	TRBD2	CASRQSGRGTGELFF	TGTGCCAGCAGACAGAGCGGGAGAGGTACCGGGGAGCTGTTTTTT
TRBV5-1	TRBJ2-7	many	.	CASSSTLLTIGTISYEQYF	TGCGCCAGCAGCTCTACCTTGCTGACGATCGGGACGATCTCTTACGAGCAGTACTTC
TRBV24-1	TRBJ2-1	many	.	CATSDIGLDYTHEQFF	TGTGCCACCAGTGACATCGGACTGGACTACACCCATGAGCAGTTCTTC
TRBV7-9	TRBJ1-1	many	TRBD1	CASSLSPGQGATEAFF	TGTGCCAGCAGCTTATCCCCCGGACAGGGGGCCACTGAAGCTTTCTTT
TRBV4-1	TRBJ2-7	.	.	CASSQERRSEQYF	TGCGCCAGCAGCCAAGAAAGGAGGAGCGAGCAGTACTTC
TRBV28	TRBJ1-2	many	.	CASSLRQDGYTF	TGTGCCAGCAGCCTACGACAGGACGGCTACACCTTC
TRBV29-1	TRBJ2-1	many	TRBD2	CSVGGGVSSYNEQFF	TGCAGCGTGGGGGGGGGGGTAAGCTCCTACAATGAGCAGTTCTTC
TRBV4-3	TRBJ2-7	many	TRBD2	CASSPGLAGAVRYEQYF	TGCGCCAGCAGCCCCGGACTAGCGGGAGCAGTACGGTACGAGCAGTACTTC
TRBV7-2	TRBJ2-3	many	TRBD2	CASGMTSGRDTDTQYF	TGTGCCAGCGGGATGACTAGCGGAAGAGATACAGATACGCAGTATTTT
TRBV18	TRBJ1-1	many	.	CASSPPVVKNTEAFF	TGTGCCAGCTCACCACCGGTAGTCAAGAACACTGAAGCTTTCTTT
TRBV3-1	TRBJ1-1	many	.	CASSQGEGRTYGAFF	TGTGCCAGCAGCCAAGGCGAAGGCAGAACTTATGGCGCTTTCTTT
TRBV10-3	TRBJ1-5	many	.	CAISPAGSNQPQHF	TGTGCCATCAGTCCGGCGGGTAGCAATCAGCCCCAGCATTTT
TRBV29-1	TRBJ1-1	many	.	CSVEDWLDREAFF	TGCAGCGTTGAAGATTGGCTCGACAGGGAAGCTTTCTTT
TRBV4-2	TRBJ1-4	many	TRBD1	CASSQVGDRGEKLFF	TGTGCCAGCAGCCAAGTGGGAGACAGGGGTGAAAAACTGTTTTTT
TRBV30	TRBJ1-1	.	TRBD1	CAWSESRGFMNTEAFF	TGTGCCTGGAGTGAATCCAGGGGGTTCATGAACACTGAAGCTTTCTTT
TRBV5-1	TRBJ2-1	many	.	CASSLVRGGNEQFF	TGCGCCAGCAGCTTGGTCAGGGGAGGAAATGAGCAGTTCTTC
TRBV20-1	TRBJ2-1	many	.	CSAPDFHNEQFF	TGCAGTGCTCCGGACTTTCACAATGAGCAGTTCTTC
TRBV5-4	TRBJ2-7	many	.	CASSLRQGTYEQYF	TGTGCCAGCAGCTTGAGGCAGGGAACCTACGAGCAGTACTTC
TRBV2	TRBJ2-5	many	.	CASSEEGQTSETQYF	TGTGCCAGCAGTGAAGAGGGACAAACCTCCGAGACCCAGTACTTC
TRBV3-1	TRBJ2-7	few	.	CASSALGGDLHEQYF	TGTGCCAGCAGCGCCCTTGGAGGGGACCTTCACGAGCAGTACTTC
TRBV27	TRBJ2-1	.	.	CASSLRPGMDEQFF	TGTGCCAGCAGTTTACGTCCGGGGATGGATGAGCAGTTCTTC
TRBV6-5	TRBJ2-6	many	.	CASSYSTVRTSGANVLTF	TGTGCCAGCAGTTACTCGACAGTCCGCACCTCTGGGGCCAACGTCCTGACTTTC
TRBV23-1	TRBJ2-1	many	.	CASSQWDRDTYNEQFF	TGCGCCAGCAGTCAGTGGGACCGGGACACTTACAATGAGCAGTTCTTC
TRBV4-2	TRBJ2-1	many	TRBD2	CASSPGKRESDEQFF	TGTGCCAGCAGCCCCGGCAAGCGGGAAAGCGATGAGCAGTTCTTC
TRBV6-5	TRBJ1-5	many	.	CASSIRSGQPQHF	TGTGCCAGCAGTATTCGGAGCGGACAGCCCCAGCATTTT
TRBV7-2	TRBJ2-3	few	.	CASSLAQRRTDTQYF	TGTGCCAGCAGCTTAGCGCAGCGGCGCACAGATACGCAGTATTTT
TRBV19	TRBJ2-3	many	.	CASTLGRGEEDTQYF	TGTGCCAGTACCCTGGGGCGGGGAGAAGAGGATACGCAGTATTTT
TRBV7-2	TRBJ2-7	.	TRBD2	CASSLGTWTSAYEQYF	TGTGCCAGCAGCTTAGGGACCTGGACTAGCGCCTACGAGCAGTACTTC
TRBV7-3	TRBJ2-2	many	.	CASRRQTNTGELFF	TGTGCCAGCAGGCGACAGACGAACACCGGGGAGCTGTTTTTT
TRBV27	TRBJ2-7	many	TRBD2	CASSLSPKGLVPYEQYF	TGTGCCAGCAGTTTATCACCGAAGGGACTAGTACCCTACGAGCAGTACTTC
TRBV19	TRBJ2-7	few	.	CASRPRDTPSYEQYF	TGTGCCAGTAGGCCCCGGGACACCCCCTCCTACGAGCAGTACTTC
TRBV6-5	TRBJ2-1	many	.	CASSSRTMSPNEQFF	TGTGCCAGCAGTTCCCGGACAATGTCCCCCAATGAGCAGTTCTTC
TRBV18	TRBJ2-1	.	TRBD1	CASSPPRTGNEQFF	TGTGCCAGCTCACCACCGCGGACAGGGAATGAGCAGTTCTTC
TRBV12-3/TRBV12-4	TRBJ2-1	many	.	CASILGNEQFF	TGTGCCAGCATCCTCGGGAATGAGCAGTTCTTC